These 29 T cell receptor beta chains were all obtained from the same sample, sequenced in a study of shared clonotypes between healthy human individuals. This table comes from immunoSEQ multiplex PCR, and its TCRdb copy is limited to in-frame clones, with some not included. The sample lists around 2,000,000 clones; 85% to 95% were seen once. The sample taken for sequencing was naive CD4+ T cells sorted from blood. The subset here: CD45RA+ positively selected. The receptors were sampled from a man aged 18 to 29 in good health.

This clone was detected only a few times. This chain uses TRBV19 with TRBJ2-1, with TRBD2 matching 9 bases. V lost 6 bases to trimming and J lost 5 bases; unmatched junction nucleotides: 8. The CDR3 is made up of 15 amino acids. Germline loops: CDR1 LNHDA, CDR2 SQIVND (reference sequence). CDR3 nucleotides: TGTGCCAGTAGATCTAGCGGGGCGTCCCACAATGAGCAGTTCTTC. As protein: CASRSSGASHNEQFF.

The gene calls are TRBV2 and TRBJ1-6; a possible D gene is TRBD1 (6 bases). This CDR3 comprises 14 residues. V shed 4 bases and J shed 15 bases, with 19 bases lying between them. Germline-derived CDR1 and CDR2 are SNHLY and FYNNEI. This CDR3 is CASSAGLPGASLHF. The CDR3 nucleotides read TGTGCCAGCAGTGCAGGACTGCCAGGGGCTAGCCTCCACTTT.

The chain links TRBV7-9 to TRBJ1-1, with D hard to call. Germline V lookup: CDR1 SEHNR, CDR2 FQNEAQ (reference sequence). The CDR3 totals 14 residues. The ends were cut back, 5 bases at V and 1 base at J, with 11 bases in the middle. The CDR3 loop reads CASSLLQENTEAFF. The CDR3 DNA sequence: TGTGCCAGCAGCCTACTCCAGGAGAACACTGAAGCTTTCTTT.

The CDR3 here is CASRQDWGAAYEQYF. Written as DNA, the CDR3 is TGTGCCAGCAGACAAGATTGGGGAGCCGCCTACGAGCAGTACTTC. The genes are TRBV6-1 and TRBJ2-7, with D maybe TRBD2 (5 bases). V was shortened by 6 bases and J by 2 bases, with 17 bases between the two germline ends. CDR3 length: 15 amino acids. In germline, CDR1 is MNHNS, CDR2 SASEGT.

The chain carries TRBV6-1 and TRBJ1-1; D gene ambiguous. This CDR3 is built from 11 residues. CDR1 is MNHNS, CDR2 SASEGT, per germline. Trimming removed 6 bases at V and 5 bases at J, with 7 bases between. CDR3 sequence: CASSQVTEAFF. The CDR3, as DNA: TGTGCCAGCAGCCAGGTGACTGAAGCTTTCTTT.

The CDR3 region has the DNA TGTGCTAGTGGTTTGGTTTTGGAAGTAGGGTACGAGCAGTACTTC. Translated, it gives CASGLVLEVGYEQYF. The chain combines TRBV12-5 with TRBJ2-7; no definite D call. The germline CDR1 and CDR2 sequences are LGHNT and FRNRAP. The V and J ends lost 0 bases and 4 bases respectively, with 13 bases between them. This CDR3 is 15 amino acids long.

The chain links TRBV2 to TRBJ2-7, with D perhaps being TRBD1 or TRBD2 (5 bases each). Germline CDR1 and CDR2: SNHLY and FYNNEI. There are 14 residues in the CDR3. Trimming cost V 8 bases and J 4 bases, with 18 bases left between them. CDR3 DNA sequence: TGTGCCAGCGCTCCGGCAGGGAGTTTATACGAGCAGTACTTC. Translating gives CASAPAGSLYEQYF.

The chain is built from TRBV29-1 and TRBJ2-7, with D maybe TRBD1 (6 bases). The CDR3 contains 12 residues. V dropped 4 bases and J dropped 2 bases, with 9 bases sitting between them. The germline V gene has CDR1 SQVTM and CDR2 ANQGSEA. CDR3 protein: CSVAGDTYEQYF. CDR3 bases: TGCAGCGTTGCAGGGGACACCTACGAGCAGTACTTC.

This clone was seen once. The rearrangement links TRBV4-1 to TRBJ1-1, with D unclear. The germline gives CDR1 MGHRA, CDR2 YSYEKL. Deletions cut 4 bases from V and 2 bases from J, with 8 bases between. This CDR3 has 13 residues. The CDR3 bases are TGCGCCAGCAGCCTACAGACTAACACTGAAGCTTTCTTT. Translated, it gives CASSLQTNTEAFF.

The chain is built from TRBV9 and TRBJ2-7; TRBD2 aligns across 8 bases. Unmatched junction bases numbered 7, after V lost 0 bases and J lost 2 bases. The CDR3 length is 16 residues. Per germline, CDR1 SGDLS and CDR2 YYNGEE. The CDR3 sequence: CASSVDDGRAPYEQYF. The DNA for the CDR3 is TGTGCCAGCAGCGTAGATGACGGGAGGGCCCCCTACGAGCAGTACTTC. Together with reference TRBV9 and TRBJ2-7, the CDR3 gives the full variable domain: DSGVTQTPKHLITATGQRVTLRCSPRSGDLSVYWYQQSLDQGLQFLIQYYNGEERAKGNILERFSAQQFPDLHSELNLSSLELGDSALYFCASSVDDGRAPYEQYFGPGTRLTVT.

The chain employs TRBV25-1 and TRBJ1-1; TRBD1 might be the D (5 bases). This CDR3 is 14 amino acids long. Looked up from germline, CDR1 is MGHDK and CDR2 is SYGVNS. The ends were cut back, 3 bases at V and 6 bases at J, with 14 bases in the middle. The CDR3 sequence is CASSETVGVSEAFF. The CDR3, as DNA: TGTGCCAGCAGTGAGACAGTTGGAGTCTCTGAAGCTTTCTTT.

The count of this clone is one. V and J are TRBV5-1 and TRBJ2-3; 8 nucleotides align to TRBD1. The V and J ends lost 3 bases and 3 bases, in that order; junction bases with no gene match: 6. CDR3 length: 15 residues. Germline CDR1 reads SGHRS; CDR2 reads YFSETQ. Written as DNA, the CDR3 is TGCGCCAGCAGCTCCGGGACAGGAACGACAGATACGCAGTATTTT. Amino acids: CASSSGTGTTDTQYF.

This rearrangement joins TRBV9 to TRBJ2-7; 16 bases line up with TRBD2. The CDR3 spans 15 residues. Per the germline V gene, CDR1 is SGDLS and CDR2 is YYNGEE. J was trimmed by 6 bases and V by 4 bases; bases with no gene match: 4. Here the CDR3 reads CASSSGLAGGREQYF. As DNA, the CDR3 is TGTGCCAGCAGCTCGGGACTAGCGGGAGGGCGCGAGCAGTACTTC.

The genes are TRBV6-4 and TRBJ2-2, with 12 bases matching TRBD2. J was trimmed by 4 bases and V by 5 bases; bases with no gene match: 11. The CDR3 runs 18 residues. Germline-derived CDR1 and CDR2 are MRHNA and SNTAGT. The CDR3 nucleotides are TGTGCCAGCAGTTCGACTAGCGGGGGCCCCCCAGGCACCGGGGAGCTGTTTTTT. Translated: CASSSTSGGPPGTGELFF.

The chain links TRBV5-6 to TRBJ2-1; a weak D match, TRBD2 (5 bases). Germline CDR1 SGHDT, CDR2 YYEEEE. The V and J ends lost 4 bases and 2 bases respectively, with 13 bases between them. The CDR3 runs to 15 residues. The CDR3 DNA reads TGTGCCAGCAGCAAGCGGAACTCTGCCTACAATGAGCAGTTCTTC. Residues: CASSKRNSAYNEQFF.

This chain uses TRBV29-1 with TRBJ2-1; the D gene is possibly TRBD1 (10 bases). Trimming left V 5 bases short and J 4 bases short, with 18 bases between. The CDR3 runs to 15 residues. Germline V gene lookup returns CDR1 SQVTM and CDR2 ANQGSEA. Here the CDR3 reads CSVSGGTGVYNEQFF. The CDR3 DNA follows: TGCAGCGTTAGCGGGGGGACAGGGGTGTACAATGAGCAGTTCTTC.

Points on this clone: The same CDR3 also results from other DNA sequences found in this sample. The chain recombines TRBV6-5 with TRBJ1-3; D is unresolved. The CDR3 runs 13 residues. From germline, CDR1 is MNHEY and CDR2 SVGAGI. V shed 0 bases and J shed 7 bases, with 7 bases lying between them. The CDR3 region is CASSYSAGNTIYF. The CDR3 DNA is TGTGCCAGCAGTTACTCGGCGGGGAACACCATATATTTT.

In regard to this clone: Germline and junction disagree at one end, which may indicate a read error. This chain uses TRBV5-4 with TRBJ2-2; the match to TRBD1 covers 7 bases. Germline V CDR1 and CDR2: SGHNT, YYREEE (reference sequence). The CDR3 consists of 14 residues. The CDR3 here is CASSQGQQTGELFF. The CDR3 nucleotides read TGCGCCAGCAGCCAGGGACAGCAAACCGGGGAGCTGTTTTTT.

The chain joins TRBV5-1 to TRBJ1-2; 7 bases are a match to TRBD1. The germline V gene encodes CDR1 SGHRS and CDR2 YFSETQ. V trimming: 4 bases; J trimming: 3 bases; junction bases outside the gene matches: 6. The CDR3 covers 14 residues. DNA for the CDR3: TGCGCCAGCAGCAGCACCGGGACAGACTATGGCTACACCTTC. Its protein product is CASSSTGTDYGYTF.

The chain is built from TRBV7-8 and TRBJ1-6; 8 nucleotides agree with TRBD1. The trim removed 5 bases at V and 3 bases at J, leaving 3 bases unmatched. The CDR3 spans 15 residues. Germline lookup yields CDR1 SGHVS and CDR2 FQNEAQ. The CDR3 spells CASSNDRGYNSPLHF. The CDR3 nucleotides read TGTGCCAGCAGCAACGACAGGGGCTATAATTCACCCCTCCACTTT.

This clone showed up just once. The chain employs TRBV21-1 and TRBJ2-7; the D call of TRBD2 is as the table states it, not checked on the DNA. TRBV21-1 corresponds to a pseudogene. The CDR3 covers 18 residues. The CDR3 region is CASRKGGTSGRSSYEQYF. The CDR3 nucleotides are TGTGCCAGCAGAAAAGGCGGGACTAGCGGGAGAAGCTCCTACGAGCAGTACTTC.

This chain uses TRBV18 with TRBJ2-7; 11 positions match TRBD2. The CDR3 consists of 21 residues. Looked up from germline, CDR1 is KGHSH and CDR2 is LQKENI. The V gene end was trimmed by 3 bases and the J gene end by 1 base; junction bases not matched to a gene: 20. CDR3 amino acids: CASSPTTGGFSGRAFSYEQYF. CDR3 DNA: TGTGCCAGCTCACCCACGACAGGGGGATTTAGCGGGAGGGCCTTTTCCTACGAGCAGTACTTC.

V and J are TRBV10-2 and TRBJ1-2, with TRBD1 as a possible D gene (5 bases). The ends were cut back, 6 bases at V and 5 bases at J, with 13 bases in the middle. From germline, CDR1 is WSHSY and CDR2 SAAADI. The CDR3 totals 13 residues. This CDR3 reads CASRGLTGYGYTF. As DNA, the CDR3 is TGCGCCAGCAGGGGGCTTACAGGTTATGGCTACACCTTC.

The chain employs TRBV7-2 and TRBJ2-5, with D possibly TRBD1 on 7 matching bases. CDR1 and CDR2 (germline): SGHTA, FQGNSA. The CDR3 has 14 amino acids. The V and J ends lost 3 bases and 5 bases respectively, with 13 bases between them. For the CDR3, the DNA is TGTGCCAGCAGCTTTCAGGGGGGCGCTGAGACCCAGTACTTC. Translated, it gives CASSFQGGAETQYF.

The chain is built from TRBV30 and TRBJ1-6, with D perhaps TRBD1 (5 bases). Between the trimmed V and J ends, which lost 1 base and 6 bases, there was a span of 19 bases. The V gene's germline CDR1 is GTSNPN and CDR2 SVGIG (reference sequence). CDR3 length equals 17 residues. CDR3 loop: CAWSAPGATAINSPLHF. The CDR3 region has the DNA TGTGCCTGGAGTGCCCCAGGAGCGACAGCTATTAATTCACCCCTCCACTTT.

On this clone: A junction boundary mismatches the germline segment, possibly from a read error. V and J are TRBV5-1 and TRBJ2-7; D may be TRBD1 (6 bases). In germline, CDR1 is SGHRS, CDR2 YFSETQ. The CDR3 has 14 residues. This chain's CDR3 is CASSLEQGSHEQYF. The CDR3 DNA reads as TGCGCCAGCAGCTTGGAACAGGGCTCCCACGAGCAGTACTTC.

This sequence joins TRBV5-6 and TRBJ2-3, with 7 bases matching TRBD2. Losses at the gene ends were 3 bases for V and 0 bases for J; bases not matched to a gene: 4. This CDR3 is 15 amino acids long. CDR1 and CDR2 (germline): SGHDT, YYEEEE. This CDR3 is CASSSLSGSTDTQYF. CDR3 nucleotide sequence: TGTGCCAGCAGCTCCCTTAGCGGGAGCACAGATACGCAGTATTTT. The complete variable domain, with remaining parts taken from reference TRBV5-6 and TRBJ2-3, reads DAGVTQSPTHLIKTRGQQVTLRCSPKSGHDTVSWYQQALGQGPQFIFQYYEEEERQRGNFPDRFSGHQFPNYSSELNVNALLLGDSALYLCASSSLSGSTDTQYFGPGTRLTVL.

As concerns this clone: The sample carries other DNA sequences with the same CDR3. The V gene is TRBV2, the J gene TRBJ2-2, with 7 nucleotides matching TRBD1. V was pared by 6 bases and J by 3 bases, with 1 base of the junction left unmatched. The length of the CDR3 is 13 residues. Per germline, CDR1 SNHLY and CDR2 FYNNEI. CDR3 nucleotides: TGTGCCAGCAGAGACAGGGACACCGGGGAGCTGTTTTTT. Translating it yields CASRDRDTGELFF.

The rearrangement uses TRBV5-1 and TRBJ2-7; 11 nucleotides match TRBD2. V gave up 0 bases and J gave up 1 base; unmatched junction bases: 3. Germline CDR1 and CDR2: SGHRS and YFSETQ. This CDR3 comprises 16 residues. This CDR3 reads CASSLETSGTSYEQYF. In DNA, the CDR3 is TGCGCCAGCAGCTTGGAGACTAGCGGGACTTCCTACGAGCAGTACTTC.